Presented here are 20 T cell receptor beta chains from one specimen sequenced in a study of shared T cell receptors in the human thymus. Profiled with immunoSEQ multiplex PCR; TCRdb holds only in-frame clones, not every one. Here the sample spans around 730,000 clones, roughly 88% being singletons. This sample was shared with a second study, whose subject was human thymus T cells.

The sample consisted of thymocytes. The origin of the receptors is a girl less than two years old with a congenital heart defect.

This chain uses TRBV6-1 with TRBJ1-6; perhaps TRBD1 as D (5 bases). Trimming stripped 5 bases from V and 7 bases from J, with 12 bases between. This CDR3 spans 14 amino acids. Per germline, CDR1 MNHNS and CDR2 SASEGT. The CDR3: CASSKDRRNSPLHF. Here the CDR3 DNA reads TGTGCCAGCAGTAAAGACAGACGAAATTCACCCCTCCACTTT.

The gene calls are TRBV4-1 and TRBJ1-2; no reliable D call. Germline values: CDR1 MGHRA, CDR2 YSYEKL. The V end lost 6 bases, the J end lost 4 bases, and 12 bases lay between the germline ends. The CDR3 extends over 13 amino acids. This chain's CDR3 is CASSRQAPYGYTF. CDR3 nucleotides: TGCGCCAGCAGTCGACAAGCCCCCTATGGCTACACCTTC.

CDR3 protein: CASGYREGYTEAFF. In nucleotides, the CDR3 is TGCGCCAGCGGGTACAGGGAGGGGTACACTGAAGCTTTCTTT. The chain couples TRBV10-2 to TRBJ1-1, with D tentatively TRBD1 (6 bases). Per the germline V gene, CDR1 is WSHSY and CDR2 is SAAADI. This CDR3 has 14 amino acids. Trimming took off 8 bases at V and 3 bases at J, with 16 bases between the two ends.

DNA of the CDR3: TGTGCCAGTAGAGCGGGGAAGAACACTGAAGCTTTCTTT. It specifies CASRAGKNTEAFF. The rearrangement uses TRBV19 and TRBJ1-1; the D is unclear. The CDR3 is made up of 13 amino acids. V was shortened by 6 bases and J by 1 base, with 9 bases between the two germline ends. Germline V CDR1 and CDR2: LNHDA, SQIVND (reference sequence).

This clone is a singleton in its sample. The V call is TRBV5-4, the J call TRBJ1-6; 7 positions match TRBD1. The CDR3 has 19 amino acids. Germline CDR1 and CDR2: SGHNT and YYREEE (reference sequence). V was clipped by 0 bases and J by 0 bases; unmatched bases: 9. The CDR3 reads CASSLGPMTGSSYNSPLHF. The CDR3 coding sequence is TGTGCCAGCAGCTTGGGACCTATGACAGGGAGCTCCTATAATTCACCCCTCCACTTT.

This clone was picked up a small number of times. The J gene is TRBJ1-5, the V gene TRBV6-1; 7 bases are a match to TRBD1. Germline V lookup: CDR1 MNHNS, CDR2 SASEGT. CDR3 length: 14 residues. V was clipped by 3 bases and J by 5 bases; unmatched bases: 4. CDR3: CASSDVGGHQPQHF. The CDR3 nucleotides are TGTGCCAGCAGTGATGTAGGGGGCCATCAGCCCCAGCATTTT.

This chain connects TRBV19 to TRBJ2-7; 7 bases align to TRBD1. The CDR3 covers 18 residues. Trimming took 6 bases from V and 5 from J; bases not matched to a gene: 22. Germline CDR1 reads LNHDA; CDR2 reads SQIVND (reference sequence). The CDR3 region has the DNA TGTGCCAGTAGCCCCATACTTCTAACAGGGGATAATGTCCACGAGCAGTACTTC. Residues: CASSPILLTGDNVHEQYF.

This rearrangement joins TRBV6-1 to TRBJ2-5, with 7 nucleotides matching TRBD1. Germline CDR1 MNHNS, CDR2 SASEGT. V was clipped by 6 bases and J by 5 bases; unmatched bases: 9. There are 14 residues in the CDR3. The CDR3 DNA sequence: TGTGCCAGCAGGAGTGAGGGGGCCTGGGAGACCCAGTACTTC. Translating it yields CASRSEGAWETQYF.

The rearrangement links TRBV12-5 to TRBJ1-1; the D is unclear. Trimming left V 1 base short and J 0 bases short, with 6 bases between. The CDR3 totals 14 residues. Germline-derived CDR1 and CDR2 are LGHNT and FRNRAP. CDR3 sequence reads: CASGLGGLNTEAFF. The CDR3 DNA is TGTGCTAGTGGTTTGGGCGGGCTGAACACTGAAGCTTTCTTT.

The rearrangement joins TRBV2 to TRBJ2-7, with TRBD1 as a possible D gene (7 bases). In germline, CDR1 is SNHLY, CDR2 FYNNEI. The CDR3 extends over 15 amino acids. V lost 2 bases and J 3 bases, leaving 14 bases between the germline ends. CDR3 amino acids: CASSELQGRGYEQYF. The CDR3 DNA reads TGTGCCAGCAGTGAACTACAGGGGCGGGGCTACGAGCAGTACTTC.

The chain uses TRBV7-6 and TRBJ1-1; tentatively, D is TRBD1 (5 bases). Trimming removed 3 bases from V and 1 base from J, with 6 bases in between. CDR3 length equals 13 residues. CDR1 is SGHVS and CDR2 is FNYEAQ in the germline V gene. The CDR3 here is CASSFTGNTEAFF. In DNA form, the CDR3 reads TGTGCCAGCAGCTTCACAGGGAACACTGAAGCTTTCTTT.

This chain links TRBV7-2 with TRBJ1-1, with TRBD1 matching 8 bases. The germline V gene encodes CDR1 SGHTA and CDR2 FQGNSA. The CDR3 runs to 15 residues. Trimming took 5 bases from V and 0 from J; bases not matched to a gene: 5. This CDR3 reads CASSHRDRMNTEAFF. The CDR3 DNA reads TGTGCCAGCAGCCACCGGGACAGGATGAACACTGAAGCTTTCTTT. Filled out from reference TRBV7-2 and TRBJ1-1, the complete variable domain reads GAGVSQSPSNKVTEKGKDVELRCDPISGHTALYWYRQSLGQGLEFLIYFQGNSAPDKSGLPSDRFSAERTGGSVSTLTIQRTQQEDSAVYLCASSHRDRMNTEAFFGQGTRLTVV.

The J gene is TRBJ1-4, the V gene TRBV28; the D gene is possibly TRBD1 (6 bases). The CDR3 runs to 17 residues. From germline, CDR1 is MDHEN and CDR2 SYDVKM. V gave up 3 bases and J gave up 2 bases, with 16 bases separating them. CDR3 sequence (DNA): TGTGCCAGCAGTTTTGGGGGCTGGGGGCCCACTAATGAAAAACTGTTTTTT. Translated, it gives CASSFGGWGPTNEKLFF.

This clone appeared once. The V gene is TRBV7-2, the J gene TRBJ2-7; D may be TRBD2 (6 bases). Germline CDR1 and CDR2: SGHTA and FQGNSA. V dropped 5 bases and J dropped 1 base, with 12 bases sitting between them. The CDR3 extends over 14 amino acids. The CDR3 here is CASSPWRGSYEQYF. As DNA, the CDR3 is TGTGCCAGCAGCCCCTGGAGGGGTTCCTACGAGCAGTACTTC.

The V gene is TRBV9, the J gene TRBJ1-2; D ambiguous. Germline-derived CDR1 and CDR2 are SGDLS and YYNGEE. This CDR3 contains 12 residues. The V end was cut by 8 bases, the J end by 8 bases, with 16 bases between. The CDR3 loop is CASRGILGGYTF. CDR3 in DNA: TGTGCCAGTAGAGGTATACTCGGGGGCTACACCTTC.

The CDR3 here is CASSQESNGSYPYEQYF. As DNA, the CDR3 is TGTGCCAGCAGCCAAGAGTCGAACGGGTCTTATCCGTACGAGCAGTACTTC. The chain links TRBV5-6 to TRBJ2-7; no definite D call. The V gene lost 4 bases and the J gene lost 4 bases, with 24 bases spanning the gap. The length of the CDR3 is 17 residues. The germline V gene encodes CDR1 SGHDT and CDR2 YYEEEE.

The chain joins TRBV5-1 to TRBJ2-5, with TRBD2 identical over 9 bases. The CDR3 consists of 16 residues. With 0 bases clipped from V and 3 bases from J, the junction kept 6 bases outside the gene matches. Germline CDR1 and CDR2: SGHRS and YFSETQ. Here the CDR3 reads CASSLGDAGGEETQYF. The CDR3 DNA reads as TGCGCCAGCAGCTTGGGGGACGCGGGGGGGGAAGAGACCCAGTACTTC.

V usage is TRBV6-5 and J usage is TRBJ2-1; 12 nucleotides match TRBD2. The CDR3 totals 16 residues. The ends lost 0 bases at V and 6 bases at J; junction bases unmatched: 3. CDR1 and CDR2 from the germline V gene are MNHEY and SVGAGI. For the CDR3, the DNA is TGTGCCAGCAGTTACTCGGAGACTAGCGGGGGCAATGAGCAGTTCTTC. Residues: CASSYSETSGGNEQFF.

The J gene is TRBJ2-3, the V gene TRBV7-8; possible D gene TRBD2, 5 bases. Trimming shortened V by 2 bases and J by 4 bases, and 13 bases separated the two germline ends. Germline V gene lookup returns CDR1 SGHVS and CDR2 FQNEAQ. This CDR3 comprises 15 residues. The CDR3 here is CASSLSGVAPDTQYF. As DNA, the CDR3 is TGTGCCAGCAGCTTATCCGGGGTGGCTCCAGATACGCAGTATTTT.

The chain has TRBV5-4 and TRBJ1-1; D gene ambiguous. This CDR3 region has 16 residues. V was clipped by 4 bases and J by 0 bases, with 16 bases between them. Looked up from germline, CDR1 is SGHNT and CDR2 is YYREEE (reference sequence). The CDR3 nucleotides read TGTGCCAGCAGCCCCGCGGCGGGCAGCATGAACACTGAAGCTTTCTTT. Translation gives CASSPAAGSMNTEAFF.